This TCR beta chain was recovered during a study of CXCR4 blockade with PD-1 therapy in pancreatic cancer (dated 2019 in TCRdb). As for the study more broadly: The study analyzed resected pancreatic ductal adenocarcinoma using multiplex immunohistochemistry and TCRbeta immunosequencing, along with ex vivo slice culture to test PD-1 and CXCR4 blockade. Two geographically distinct regions were TCR-sequenced from each of roughly six tumors to assess intratumoral heterogeneity. The paper's findings and limits, for the study overall: Clonal expansion was observed in tumors, with a mean productive clonality of about 0.14 compared with roughly 0.048 in healthy blood, but no correlation between clonality and survival was found. A strong correlation was found between amino acid clone frequency and the number of distinct nucleotide rearrangements encoding each amino acid clone, suggesting convergent selection by common tumor antigens. Because only TCRbeta chains were sequenced, true antigen-specificity overlap among convergent dominant clones remained unconfirmed while awaiting paired alpha-beta single-cell sequencing.

TCRbeta CDR3 regions were immunosequenced from extracted DNA using the immunoSEQ Assay at Adaptive Biotechnologies. Under the source paper's analysis protocol: To measure the absolute abundance of each unique TCRbeta CDR3, the sequences were collapsed and filtered. Clonality was calculated as 1 minus Pielou's evenness, using only productive in-frame rearrangements. For regional overlap, the top 100 nucleotide rearrangements were followed across paired samples, and the Morisita index was used to compare paired samples against unrelated samples. The immunoSEQ Rearrangement Details tool was used to assess whether nucleotide rearrangements converged onto identical amino acid sequences. This immuneACCESS table, as held by TCRdb, lists in-frame sequences with V and J called but not all clones. Of the missing ones, under half trace to an unresolved V gene in checked studies; the others have no known cause. D and trimming come from the DNA, and the V and J calls and clone size come from that table. The sample yields thousands of clones; almost 50% were counted once. The ten largest make up roughly 8.2% of the sample.

The CDR3 measures 14 amino acids from cysteine to phenylalanine. This entry keeps only the CDR3 DNA: 42 bases, framed from base 1. Reading the germline V gene (reference sequence) gives CDR1 LNHDA and CDR2 SQIVND. V has 6 bases trimmed and J has 4 bases trimmed; junction bases matching no gene number 8. The patients who supplied the archived tumor blocks had received no neoadjuvant therapy before resection. In the preserved-tissue arm of the study, roughly 30 surgical resection samples from roughly 25 previously untreated pancreatic ductal adenocarcinoma patients were used. DNA for the resection arm was extracted from ten 5-micron curls of FFPE tumor lying next to the multiplex immunohistochemistry slide. With regard to this clone: It has no known antigen specificity. Qualities for individual bases were not recorded, and no much larger clone is one base off.

Sequencing was done on a sample of tumor tissue. The chain is made from TRBV19 and TRBJ1-1, and TRBD1 aligns with 7 junction nucleotides. This TCR came from a human donor with pancreatic ductal adenocarcinoma. The DNA reads TGTGCCAGTAGCCGACACAGGGGCGGCACTGAAGCTTTCTTT. Its protein reads: CASSRHRGGTEAFF.